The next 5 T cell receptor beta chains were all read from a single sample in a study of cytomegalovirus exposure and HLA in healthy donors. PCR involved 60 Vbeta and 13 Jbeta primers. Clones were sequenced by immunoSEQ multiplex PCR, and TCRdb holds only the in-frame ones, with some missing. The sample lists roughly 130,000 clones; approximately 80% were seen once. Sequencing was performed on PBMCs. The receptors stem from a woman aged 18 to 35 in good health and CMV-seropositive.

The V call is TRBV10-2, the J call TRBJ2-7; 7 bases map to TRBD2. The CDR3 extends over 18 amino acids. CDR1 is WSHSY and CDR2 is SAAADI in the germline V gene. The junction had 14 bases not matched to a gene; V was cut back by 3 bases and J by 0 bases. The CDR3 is CASSEQGLGLAASYEQYF. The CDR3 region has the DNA TGCGCCAGCAGTGAACAAGGACTGGGGCTAGCGGCCTCCTACGAGCAGTACTTC.

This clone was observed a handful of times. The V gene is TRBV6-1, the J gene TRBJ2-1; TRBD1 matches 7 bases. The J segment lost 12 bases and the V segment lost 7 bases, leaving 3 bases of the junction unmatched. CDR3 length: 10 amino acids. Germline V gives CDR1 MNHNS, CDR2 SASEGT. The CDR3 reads CASNRGPQFF. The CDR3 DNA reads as TGTGCCAGCAACAGGGGTCCGCAGTTCTTC.

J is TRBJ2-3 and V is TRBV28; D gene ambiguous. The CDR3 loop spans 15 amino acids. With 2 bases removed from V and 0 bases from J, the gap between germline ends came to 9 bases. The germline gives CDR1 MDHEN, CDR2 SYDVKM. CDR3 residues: CASSLLERSTDTQYF. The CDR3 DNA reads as TGTGCCAGCAGTTTACTAGAGCGAAGCACAGATACGCAGTATTTT.

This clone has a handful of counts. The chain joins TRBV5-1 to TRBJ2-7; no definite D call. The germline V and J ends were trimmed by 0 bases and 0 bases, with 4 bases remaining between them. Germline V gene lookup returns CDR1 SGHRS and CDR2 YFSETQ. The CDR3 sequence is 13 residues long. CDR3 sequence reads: CASSLASSYEQYF. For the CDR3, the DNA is TGCGCCAGCAGCTTGGCTAGCTCCTACGAGCAGTACTTC.

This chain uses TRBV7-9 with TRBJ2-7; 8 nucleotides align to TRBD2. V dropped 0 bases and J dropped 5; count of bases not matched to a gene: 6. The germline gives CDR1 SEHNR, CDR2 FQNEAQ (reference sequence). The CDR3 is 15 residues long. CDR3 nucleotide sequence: TGTGCCAGCAGCTTAGCTTGGCGGGGGGACGACGAGCAGTACTTC. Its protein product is CASSLAWRGDDEQYF.